The clone carrying this TCR beta chain was seen once. How the authors handled the data: Quantification of nucleated cells was approximated via reference gene primer amplification. This table comes from immunoSEQ multiplex PCR, and its TCRdb copy is limited to in-frame clones, with some not included. The DNA was the basis for D and trimming; V, J and clone size are from that table. The sample gives a few hundred thousand clones, 91% of which show up once; about 1.2% is in the top ten. The data stem from a study of blood T cell repertoires in COVID-19. Across the whole study: Sources were T cells, B-cell-depleted T cells, or PBMCs; the material itself was cDNA or gDNA.

Residents of about two dozen US areas, aged roughly 18 to 89 years, made up the participants. The junction had 3 bases not matched to a gene; V was cut back by 1 base and J by 4 bases. There are 13 residues in the CDR3. Per germline, CDR1 GTSNPN and CDR2 SVGIG (reference sequence). The source of this sequence is a human donor in a cohort exposed to, infected with or recovered from COVID-19 (not recorded which). The donor label of this sample is uncertain. This chain links TRBV30 with TRBJ1-2; 7 nucleotides align to TRBD1. The sample comprised PBMCs or T cells enriched from blood (not recorded which). The CDR3 DNA reads TGTGCCTGGAGTGAAGGGGGCCTCTATGGCTACACCTTC. It codes for CAWSEGGLYGYTF.